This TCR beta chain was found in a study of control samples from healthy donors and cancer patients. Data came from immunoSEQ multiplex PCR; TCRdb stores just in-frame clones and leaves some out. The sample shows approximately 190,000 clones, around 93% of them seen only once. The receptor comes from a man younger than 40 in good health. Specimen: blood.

The CDR3: CASSPRGVGGYTF. The CDR3, as DNA: TGTGCCAGCAGCCCACGGGGGGTGGGTGGCTACACCTTC. The chain carries TRBV3-1 (or the pseudogene TRBV3-2) and TRBJ1-2, with a weak D call TRBD1 (5 bases). CDR1 is LGHDT and CDR2 is YNNKEL in the germline V gene (reference sequence). V lost 4 bases and J lost 7, with 13 bases in between. The length of the CDR3 is 13 residues.